The sequence of this T cell receptor beta chain was determined in a study of T cells after posttransplantation cyclophosphamide (dated by TCRdb to 2016 to 2017). Concerning the study at large: The study tracked T cell repertoire reconstitution by TRB sequencing after myeloablative bone marrow transplantation using posttransplantation cyclophosphamide as GVHD prophylaxis. Antigen receptor sequencing was done on samples from roughly 38 PTCy-treated patients and from about 17 related bone marrow donors of those patients. Blood from every one of the approximately 30 PTCy patients who had 1-year posttransplant specimens underwent TRB sequencing. In 3 patients, up to about 3 additional blood samples taken between 2 and 5.2 years after transplant also underwent TRB sequencing, as did pretransplant blood from several patients. Because TRA and TRB clonality correlated tightly in roughly 10 samples, the subsequent TCR analyses were limited to TRB only. Public TRB sequences were queried against a database of over 3,600 sequences associated with responses to pathogens, tumor antigens, self-antigens and alloantigens.

As for this clone: The specificity of this receptor is unknown. No much larger clonotype is one base removed from it; base qualities were not supplied.

From V the trimming removes 6 bases and from J it removes 1 base, while the gene matches leave 11 bases of the junction unaccounted for. Per the germline V gene, SNHLY is the CDR1 and FYNNEI is the CDR2. The CDR3 contains 17 residues, cysteine and phenylalanine counted. Only the CDR3 part of the read is kept: 51 bases, read in frame from the first base. On the day of marrow donation, related bone marrow donors gave peripheral blood samples. Mononuclear cells from peripheral blood and bone marrow were separated by Ficoll-Hypaque density centrifugation and then cryopreserved. What the authors observed across the whole study: At 1-2 months, donor-recipient similarity was low but rose over the first year, and the later blood repertoires were often dominated by donor CD8+ memory clones. Across the roughly 48 patients, TRB clonality was highly associated with recipient CMV seropositivity and CMV reactivation, and diversity with PTCy was similar to that in the CNI/methotrexate controls. The TRB repertoires of T cells infiltrating skin or GI tract showed only limited overlap with the TRB repertoires of T cells in blood.

TRB sequencing was run on genomic DNA with either the immunoSEQ assay at survey resolution or the hsTCRB kit. As for the original processing: The immunoSEQ software was used for initial read processing, and the LymphoSeq R package was used for repertoire analyses. For each TRB dataset, clonality was calculated as 1 minus normalized Shannon entropy, and the Gini coefficient was computed as well. Phenotypes of unsorted samples were inferred by mapping TRB sequences from sorted subsets of the recipient or donor onto unsorted samples of the same recipient. TCRdb's version of the immuneACCESS table is confined to in-frame rearrangements and falls short of the full clone set. An unresolved V gene accounts for under half of the shortfall where checked; the remainder is of unknown origin. V and J calls and clone size are copied from that table; D and trimming were computed from the DNA. A total of approximately 50,000 clones appear in this sample, 90% to 95% of them only once. The ten largest clones represent roughly 3.1% of the sample.

The chain joins TRBV2 to TRBJ2-3; 9 bases in the junction line up with TRBD2. Specimen: PBMCs. This TCR came from a woman in her twenties or thirties in good health and a related stem cell transplant donor. The CDR3 sequence is CASRENLASGGTDTQYF. The DNA is TGTGCCAGCAGAGAAAATCTGGCTAGCGGGGGCACAGATACGCAGTATTTT.